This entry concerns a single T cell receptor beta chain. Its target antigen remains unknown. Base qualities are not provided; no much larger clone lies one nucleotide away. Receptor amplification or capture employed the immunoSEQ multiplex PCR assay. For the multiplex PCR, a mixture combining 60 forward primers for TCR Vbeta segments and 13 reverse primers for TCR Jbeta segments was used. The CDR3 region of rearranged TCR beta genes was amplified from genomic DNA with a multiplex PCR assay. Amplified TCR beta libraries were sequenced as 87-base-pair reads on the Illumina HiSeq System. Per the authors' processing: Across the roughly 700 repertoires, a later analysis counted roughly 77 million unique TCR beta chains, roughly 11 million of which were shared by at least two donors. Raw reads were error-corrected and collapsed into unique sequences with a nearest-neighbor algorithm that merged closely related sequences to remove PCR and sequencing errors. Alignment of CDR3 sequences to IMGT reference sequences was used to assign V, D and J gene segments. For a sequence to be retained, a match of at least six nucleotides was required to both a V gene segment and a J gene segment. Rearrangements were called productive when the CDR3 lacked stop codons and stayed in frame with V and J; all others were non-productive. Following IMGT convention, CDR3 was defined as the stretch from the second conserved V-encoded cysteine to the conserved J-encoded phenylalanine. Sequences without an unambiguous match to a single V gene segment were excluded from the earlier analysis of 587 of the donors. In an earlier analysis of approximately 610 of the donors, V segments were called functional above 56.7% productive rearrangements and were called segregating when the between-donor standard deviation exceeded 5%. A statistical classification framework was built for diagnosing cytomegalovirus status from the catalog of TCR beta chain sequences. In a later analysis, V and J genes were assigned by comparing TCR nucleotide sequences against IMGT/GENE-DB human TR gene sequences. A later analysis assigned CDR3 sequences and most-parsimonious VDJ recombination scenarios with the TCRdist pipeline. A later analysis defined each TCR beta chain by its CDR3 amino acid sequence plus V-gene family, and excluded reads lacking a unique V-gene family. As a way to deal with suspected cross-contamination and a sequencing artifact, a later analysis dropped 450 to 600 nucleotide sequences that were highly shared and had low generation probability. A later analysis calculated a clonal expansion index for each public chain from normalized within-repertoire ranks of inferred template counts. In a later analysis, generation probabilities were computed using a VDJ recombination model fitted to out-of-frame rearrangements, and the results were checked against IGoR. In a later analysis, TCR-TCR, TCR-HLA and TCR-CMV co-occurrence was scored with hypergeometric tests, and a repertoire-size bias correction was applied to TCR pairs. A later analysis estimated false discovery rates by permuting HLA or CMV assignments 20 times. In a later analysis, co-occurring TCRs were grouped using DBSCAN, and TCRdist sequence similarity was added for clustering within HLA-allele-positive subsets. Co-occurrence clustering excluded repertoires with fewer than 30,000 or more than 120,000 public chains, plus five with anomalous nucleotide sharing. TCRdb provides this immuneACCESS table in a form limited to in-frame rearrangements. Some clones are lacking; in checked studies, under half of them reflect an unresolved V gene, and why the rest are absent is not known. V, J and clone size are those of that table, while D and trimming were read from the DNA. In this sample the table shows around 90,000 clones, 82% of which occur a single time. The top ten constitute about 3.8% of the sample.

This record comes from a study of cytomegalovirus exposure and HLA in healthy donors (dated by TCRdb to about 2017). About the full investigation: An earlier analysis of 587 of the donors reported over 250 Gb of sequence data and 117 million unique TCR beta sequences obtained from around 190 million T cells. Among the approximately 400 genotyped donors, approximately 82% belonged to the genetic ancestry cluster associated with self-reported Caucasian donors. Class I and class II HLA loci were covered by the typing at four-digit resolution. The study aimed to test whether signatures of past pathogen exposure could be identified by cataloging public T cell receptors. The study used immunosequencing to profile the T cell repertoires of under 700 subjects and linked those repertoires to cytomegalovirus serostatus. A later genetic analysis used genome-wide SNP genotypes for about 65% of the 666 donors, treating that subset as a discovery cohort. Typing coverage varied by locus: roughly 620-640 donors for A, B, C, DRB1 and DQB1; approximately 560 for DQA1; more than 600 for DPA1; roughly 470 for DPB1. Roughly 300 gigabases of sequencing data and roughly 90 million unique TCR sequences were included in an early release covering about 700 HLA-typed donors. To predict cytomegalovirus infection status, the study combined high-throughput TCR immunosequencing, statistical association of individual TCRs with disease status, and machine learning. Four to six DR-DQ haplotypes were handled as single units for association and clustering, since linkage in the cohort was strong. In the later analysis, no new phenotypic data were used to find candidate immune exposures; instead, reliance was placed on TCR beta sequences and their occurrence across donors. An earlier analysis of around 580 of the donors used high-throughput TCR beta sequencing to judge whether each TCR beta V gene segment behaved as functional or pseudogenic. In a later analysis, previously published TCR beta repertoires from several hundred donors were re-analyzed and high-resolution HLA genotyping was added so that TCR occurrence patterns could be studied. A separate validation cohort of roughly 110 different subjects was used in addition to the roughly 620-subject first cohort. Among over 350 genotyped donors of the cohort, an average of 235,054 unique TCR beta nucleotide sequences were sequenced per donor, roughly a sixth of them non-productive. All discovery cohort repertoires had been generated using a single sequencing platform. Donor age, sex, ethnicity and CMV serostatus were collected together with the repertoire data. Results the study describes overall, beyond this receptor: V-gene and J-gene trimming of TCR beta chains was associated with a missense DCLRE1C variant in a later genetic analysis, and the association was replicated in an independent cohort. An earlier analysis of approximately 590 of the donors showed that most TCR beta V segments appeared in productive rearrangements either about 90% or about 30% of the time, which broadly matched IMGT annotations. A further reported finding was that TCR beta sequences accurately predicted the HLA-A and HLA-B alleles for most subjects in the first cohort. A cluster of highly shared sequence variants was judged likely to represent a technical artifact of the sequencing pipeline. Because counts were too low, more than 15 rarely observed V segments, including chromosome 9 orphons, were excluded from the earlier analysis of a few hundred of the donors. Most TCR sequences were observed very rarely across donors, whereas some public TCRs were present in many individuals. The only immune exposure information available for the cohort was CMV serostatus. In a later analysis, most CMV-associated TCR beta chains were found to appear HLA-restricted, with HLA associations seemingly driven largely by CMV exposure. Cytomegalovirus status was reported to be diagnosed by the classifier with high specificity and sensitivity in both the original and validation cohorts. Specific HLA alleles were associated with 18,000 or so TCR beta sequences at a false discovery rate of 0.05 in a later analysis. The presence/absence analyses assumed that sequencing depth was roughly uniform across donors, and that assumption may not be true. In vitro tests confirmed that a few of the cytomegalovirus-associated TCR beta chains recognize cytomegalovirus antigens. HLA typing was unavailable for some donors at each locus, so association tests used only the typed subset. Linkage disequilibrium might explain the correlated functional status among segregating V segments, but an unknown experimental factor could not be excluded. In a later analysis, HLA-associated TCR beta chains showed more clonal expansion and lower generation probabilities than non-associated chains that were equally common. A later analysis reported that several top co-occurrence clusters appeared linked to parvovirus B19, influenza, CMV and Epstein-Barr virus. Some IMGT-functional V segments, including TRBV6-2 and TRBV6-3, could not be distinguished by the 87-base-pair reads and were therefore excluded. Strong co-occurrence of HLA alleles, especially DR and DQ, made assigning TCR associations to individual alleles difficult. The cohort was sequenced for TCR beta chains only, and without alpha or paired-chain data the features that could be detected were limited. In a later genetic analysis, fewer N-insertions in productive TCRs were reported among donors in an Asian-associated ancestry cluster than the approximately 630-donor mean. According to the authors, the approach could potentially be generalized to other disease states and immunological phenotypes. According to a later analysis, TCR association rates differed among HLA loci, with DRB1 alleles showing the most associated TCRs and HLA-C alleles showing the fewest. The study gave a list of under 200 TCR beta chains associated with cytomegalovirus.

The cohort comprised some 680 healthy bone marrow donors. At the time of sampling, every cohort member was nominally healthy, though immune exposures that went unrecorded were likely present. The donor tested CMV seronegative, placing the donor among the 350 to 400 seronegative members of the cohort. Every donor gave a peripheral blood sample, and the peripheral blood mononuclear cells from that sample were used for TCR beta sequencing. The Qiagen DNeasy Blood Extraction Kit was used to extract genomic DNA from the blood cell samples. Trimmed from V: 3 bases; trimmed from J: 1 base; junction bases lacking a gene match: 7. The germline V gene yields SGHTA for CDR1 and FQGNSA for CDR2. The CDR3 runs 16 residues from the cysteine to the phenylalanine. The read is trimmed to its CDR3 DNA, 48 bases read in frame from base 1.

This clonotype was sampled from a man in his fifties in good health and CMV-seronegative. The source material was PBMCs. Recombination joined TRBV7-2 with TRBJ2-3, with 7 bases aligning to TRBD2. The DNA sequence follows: TGTGCCAGCAGCTTCAAGTGGGAGGGCCGCACAGATACGCAGTATTTT. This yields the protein CASSFKWEGRTDTQYF.